This T cell receptor beta chain was identified in a study of metastatic and nonmetastatic thyroid tumors. Not a single patient had been given any form of treatment at any point before undergoing thyroid surgery. V gave up 6 bases and J gave up 7 bases; unmatched junction bases: 20. This CDR3 contains 19 residues. The germline CDR1 and CDR2 sequences are MNHEY and SVGEGT. TCRdb re-called clones from the PCR reads using MiXCR. This sample carries around 16,000 clones, roughly 23% of them seen once, and the ten largest clones take about 10%. Input material: blood. This receptor was obtained from a male donor with papillary thyroid cancer or a benign thyroid nodule (not recorded which). Some clones in this sample may be carry-over from other donors' samples. This sequence joins TRBV6-2 or TRBV6-3 and TRBJ1-6; the match to TRBD1 covers 8 bases. The CDR3 DNA reads as TGTGCCAGCAGACGGGGGACAGGAGGCACCACCTCTGGAAATTCACCCCTCCACTTT. It specifies CASRRGTGGTTSGNSPLHF.